This TCR beta chain emerged from a study of T-cell reconstitution after alpha-beta-depleted transplantation in children. The study's findings and limits: Some patients owed their high day-60 TCRbeta diversity to surviving recipient T cells and thymic progenitors. Reported findings indicate that, about two months after transplant, alpha-beta T cells came from several hundred expanded clones, which were derived from non-depleted graft cells. Newly made T cells mostly supplied T-cell counts and diversity one year after transplant.

In the case of this clonotype: Its antigen is not known. A much more abundant neighbour one base away suggests this may be a read error.

The TCRbeta library incorporated unique molecular identifiers. TCRdb recomputed calls from the PCR reads with MiXCR, one row per CDR3 protein. This sample has hundreds of thousands of distinct CDR3 sequences, with over 9.5% found just once. Material: PBMCs, obtained before TCRalphabeta/CD19-depleted stem cell transplant. The TCR sequence derives from a child aged 2-9 years with inherited bone marrow failure, due to receive a stem cell transplant.

CDR3 in amino acids: CSVEDDQAAYEQYF. In DNA, the CDR3 is TGCAGCGTTGAAGATGACCAAGCGGCCTACGAGCAGTACTTC. The genes are TRBV29-1 and TRBJ2-7; maybe TRBD2 (5 bases). Germline V gene data show CDR1 as SQVTM and CDR2 as ANQGSEA. V was cut by 0 bases and J by 2 bases, with 11 bases left in between. The CDR3 loop spans 14 amino acids.